The 13 T cell receptor beta chains given below trace back to one sample, sequenced in a study of blood T cell repertoires in COVID-19. Method: immunoSEQ multiplex PCR; TCRdb's copy keeps in-frame clones and lacks some. The repertoire includes some 90,000 clones, roughly nine tenths of them detected once, and more than 2% sits in the top ten. Sequenced sample: peripheral blood. The origin of the receptors is a man aged 50 or older with acute or convalescent COVID-19.

The chain links TRBV4-2 to TRBJ2-7, with D hard to call. V was clipped by 0 bases and J by 3 bases, with 6 bases between them. Per germline, CDR1 LGHNA and CDR2 YNFKEQ. The CDR3 has 13 amino acids. The CDR3 protein is CASSQERGYEQYF. CDR3 sequence (DNA): TGTGCCAGCAGCCAAGAGAGAGGCTACGAGCAGTACTTC.

This clone was seen once. The J gene is TRBJ1-5, the V gene TRBV11-2; D may be TRBD1 (5 bases). Trimming removed 4 bases from V and 3 bases from J, with 13 bases in between. This CDR3 contains 15 residues. The germline CDR1 and CDR2 sequences are SGHAT and FQNNGV. The CDR3: CASSSGHSINQPQHF. The CDR3 region has the DNA TGTGCCAGCAGCTCCGGACACTCGATCAATCAGCCCCAGCATTTT.

V gene TRBV6-5 combines with J gene TRBJ2-7; TRBD1 aligns across 7 bases. Germline CDR1 MNHEY, CDR2 SVGAGI. The trim removed 6 bases at V and 2 bases at J, leaving 10 bases unmatched. The CDR3 consists of 15 residues. The CDR3 region has the DNA TGTGCCAGCAGCCTCGACAGGGCTCCAGCCTACGAGCAGTACTTC. Its protein product is CASSLDRAPAYEQYF.

CDR3 coding DNA: TGTGCCAGCAGCTCTTCCGGGACTAGGGGGGATACGCAGTATTTT. Protein sequence: CASSSSGTRGDTQYF. The chain recombines TRBV7-2 with TRBJ2-3; 8 nucleotides agree with TRBD2. The CDR3 length is 15 residues. Per germline, CDR1 SGHTA and CDR2 FQGNSA. The ends lost 4 bases at V and 6 bases at J; junction bases unmatched: 9.

The chain is built from TRBV10-3 and TRBJ2-6; D may be TRBD1 (6 bases). Germline V gives CDR1 ENHRY, CDR2 SYGVKD. CDR3 length: 16 amino acids. V lost 2 bases, J lost 1 base, and 9 bases lay in between. Here the CDR3 reads CAISEKGGSGANVLTF. Written as DNA, the CDR3 is TGTGCCATCAGTGAGAAAGGGGGATCTGGGGCCAACGTCCTGACTTTC.

V and J are TRBV21-1 and TRBJ1-2; TRBD1, the table's D call, lacks a check against the DNA. TRBV21-1 is reported as a pseudogene. The CDR3 loop spans 11 amino acids. DNA of the CDR3: TGTGCCAGCACCACAGGGGGTGGCTACACCTTC. The encoded protein is CASTTGGGYTF.

The sample holds one count of this clone. The V call is TRBV4-1, the J call TRBJ2-5; D call uncertain. The CDR3 is 14 residues long. The V gene's germline CDR1 is MGHRA and CDR2 YSYEKL. V was cut by 4 bases and J by 0 bases, with 9 bases left in between. The CDR3 reads CASSLASYQETQYF. For the CDR3, the DNA is TGCGCCAGCAGCCTCGCGTCCTACCAAGAGACCCAGTACTTC.

V gene TRBV7-6 combines with J gene TRBJ2-5; 9 nucleotides agree with TRBD2. CDR1 is SGHVS and CDR2 is FNYEAQ in the germline V gene. This CDR3 region has 14 residues. V shed 5 bases, J shed 5 bases, and the junction held 6 bases outside the gene matches. The CDR3 nucleotides are TGTGCCAGCAGCCCTGGACTAGCGCACGAGACCCAGTACTTC. As protein: CASSPGLAHETQYF.

The chain carries TRBV7-2 and TRBJ2-1; D unresolved. Per germline, CDR1 SGHTA and CDR2 FQGNSA. There are 13 residues in the CDR3. V lost 1 base and J lost 7, with 8 bases in between. CDR3 nucleotide sequence: TGTGCCAGCAGCTTAGTTTCCAAAAATGAGCAGTTCTTC. Protein sequence: CASSLVSKNEQFF.

V is TRBV6-1 and J is TRBJ2-3; D is unresolved. This CDR3 spans 15 amino acids. Trimming removed 2 bases from V and 4 bases from J, with 13 bases in between. The germline gives CDR1 MNHNS, CDR2 SASEGT. CDR3 DNA sequence: TGTGCCAGCAGTGAACATCGGCTAGACTCAGATACGCAGTATTTT. Amino acid sequence: CASSEHRLDSDTQYF.

J is TRBJ1-2 and V is TRBV11-2; no clear D gene. The V end lost 5 bases, the J end lost 7 bases, and 17 bases lay between the germline ends. The CDR3 extends over 14 amino acids. Germline lookup yields CDR1 SGHAT and CDR2 FQNNGV. CDR3 DNA sequence: TGTGCCAGCAGCCCTATACCCCGGGAAGTTGGCTACACCTTC. Translated: CASSPIPREVGYTF.

J is TRBJ2-7 and V is TRBV24-1; 7 nucleotides align to TRBD1. Germline CDR1 reads KGHDR; CDR2 reads SFDVKD. V was clipped by 6 bases and J by 5 bases; unmatched bases: 9. The CDR3 totals 14 residues. This CDR3 reads CATSQGGSGNEQYF. The CDR3 nucleotides are TGTGCCACCAGTCAAGGGGGCTCCGGTAACGAGCAGTACTTC.

V usage is TRBV6-5 and J usage is TRBJ2-5; D possibly corresponds to TRBD1 (6 bases). V shed 5 bases and J shed 5 bases, with 18 bases lying between them. Germline CDR1 is MNHEY and CDR2 is SVGAGI. The CDR3 has 15 amino acids. The CDR3 region is CASSSEGVDRETQYF. The CDR3 nucleotides are TGTGCCAGCAGTAGTGAGGGGGTGGATCGGGAGACCCAGTACTTC.